Listed here is a single T cell receptor beta chain. The sample comes from a study of T-cell memory formation after mild COVID-19. Germline CDR1 GTSNPN, CDR2 SVGIG (reference sequence). The CDR3 loop spans 17 amino acids. Trimming stripped 0 bases from V and 6 bases from J, with 21 bases between. Constant-segment primers served in 5'RACE that generated TCR alpha and TCR beta cDNA libraries bearing sample barcodes and UMIs. A single record per CDR3 protein comes from TCRdb applying MiXCR to the 5' RACE reads. The data contain approximately 45,000 distinct CDR3 sequences, 6.6% of them singletons. The sequence came from an adult who had mild COVID-19 (a few samples of this study predate the infection). Cell type and time point are not known. The J gene is TRBJ1-5, the V gene TRBV30; no firm D call. The specimen sequenced was PBMCs or a T cell subset sorted from them (not recorded which). CDR3 in amino acids: CAWSVRKESSSSQPQHF. The CDR3 bases are TGTGCCTGGAGTGTACGGAAGGAATCCTCATCATCTCAGCCCCAGCATTTT.